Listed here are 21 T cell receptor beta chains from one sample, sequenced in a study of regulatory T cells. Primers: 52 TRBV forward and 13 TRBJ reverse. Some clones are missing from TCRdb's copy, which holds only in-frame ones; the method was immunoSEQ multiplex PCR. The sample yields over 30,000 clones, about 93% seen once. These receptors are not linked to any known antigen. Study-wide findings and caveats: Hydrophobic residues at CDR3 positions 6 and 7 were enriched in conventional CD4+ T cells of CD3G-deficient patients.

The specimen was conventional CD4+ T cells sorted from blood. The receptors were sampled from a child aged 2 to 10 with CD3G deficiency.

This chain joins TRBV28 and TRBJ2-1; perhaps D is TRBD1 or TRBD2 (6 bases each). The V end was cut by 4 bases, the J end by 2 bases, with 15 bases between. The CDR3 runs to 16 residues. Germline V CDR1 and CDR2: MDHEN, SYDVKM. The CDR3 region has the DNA TGTGCCAGCAGTTCGGTGGCGGGACAACCCTACAATGAGCAGTTCTTC. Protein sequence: CASSSVAGQPYNEQFF.

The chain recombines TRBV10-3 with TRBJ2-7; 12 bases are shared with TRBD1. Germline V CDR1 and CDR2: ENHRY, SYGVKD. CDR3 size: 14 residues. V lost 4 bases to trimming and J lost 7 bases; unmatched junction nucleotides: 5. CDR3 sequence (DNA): TGTGCCATCAGTGTTGGGACAGGGGGCTGGGAGCAGTACTTC. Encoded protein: CAISVGTGGWEQYF.

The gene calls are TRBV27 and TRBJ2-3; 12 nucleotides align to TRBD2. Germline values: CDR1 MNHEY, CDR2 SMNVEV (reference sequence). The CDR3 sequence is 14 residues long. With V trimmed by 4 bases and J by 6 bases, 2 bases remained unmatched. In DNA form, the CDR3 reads TGTGCCAGCAGTTCCGGGACTAGCGGGGATACGCAGTATTTT. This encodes CASSSGTSGDTQYF.

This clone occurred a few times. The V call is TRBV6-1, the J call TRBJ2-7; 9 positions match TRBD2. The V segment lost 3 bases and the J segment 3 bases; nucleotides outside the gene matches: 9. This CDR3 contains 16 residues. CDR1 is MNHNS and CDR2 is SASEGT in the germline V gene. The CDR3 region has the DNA TGTGCCAGCAGTGAGGGACTAGCAGCAAACGGCTACGAGCAGTACTTC. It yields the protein CASSEGLAANGYEQYF.

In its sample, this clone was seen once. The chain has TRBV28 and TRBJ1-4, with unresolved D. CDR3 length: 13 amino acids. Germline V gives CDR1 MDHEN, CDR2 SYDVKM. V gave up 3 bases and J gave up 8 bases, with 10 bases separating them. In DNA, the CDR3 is TGTGCCAGCAGTTTTTCGGACGGAGAAAAACTGTTTTTT. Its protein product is CASSFSDGEKLFF.

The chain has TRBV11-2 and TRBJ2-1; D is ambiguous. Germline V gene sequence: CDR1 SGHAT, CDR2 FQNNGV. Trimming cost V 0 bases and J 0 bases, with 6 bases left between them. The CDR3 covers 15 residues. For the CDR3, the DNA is TGTGCCAGCAGCTTAGAAGGGAACTCCTACAATGAGCAGTTCTTC. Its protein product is CASSLEGNSYNEQFF. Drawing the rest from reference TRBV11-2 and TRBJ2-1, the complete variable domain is EAGVAQSPRYKIIEKRQSVAFWCNPISGHATLYWYQQILGQGPKLLIQFQNNGVVDDSQLPKDRFSAERLKGVDSTLKIQPAKLEDSAVYLCASSLEGNSYNEQFFGPGTRLTVL.

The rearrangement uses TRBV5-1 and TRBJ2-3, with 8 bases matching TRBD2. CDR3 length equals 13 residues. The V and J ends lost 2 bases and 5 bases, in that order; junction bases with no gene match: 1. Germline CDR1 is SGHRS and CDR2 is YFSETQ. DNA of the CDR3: TGCGCCAGCAGCTTTCTAGCGGGAGATACGCAGTATTTT. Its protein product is CASSFLAGDTQYF.

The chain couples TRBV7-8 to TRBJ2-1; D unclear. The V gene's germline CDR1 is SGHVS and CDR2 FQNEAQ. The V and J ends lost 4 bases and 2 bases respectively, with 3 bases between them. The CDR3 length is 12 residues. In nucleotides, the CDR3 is TGTGCCAGCAGCTCACCCTACAATGAGCAGTTCTTC. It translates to CASSSPYNEQFF.

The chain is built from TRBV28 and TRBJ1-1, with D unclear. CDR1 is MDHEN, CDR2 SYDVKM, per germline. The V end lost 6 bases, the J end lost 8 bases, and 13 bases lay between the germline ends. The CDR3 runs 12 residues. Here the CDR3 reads CASSTDTKEAFF. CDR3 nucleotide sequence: TGTGCCAGCAGCACCGACACAAAGGAAGCTTTCTTT. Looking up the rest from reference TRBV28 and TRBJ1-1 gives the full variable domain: DVKVTQSSRYLVKRTGEKVFLECVQDMDHENMFWYRQDPGLGLRLIYFSYDVKMKEKGDIPEGYSVSREKKERFSLILESASTNQTSMYLCASSTDTKEAFFGQGTRLTVV.

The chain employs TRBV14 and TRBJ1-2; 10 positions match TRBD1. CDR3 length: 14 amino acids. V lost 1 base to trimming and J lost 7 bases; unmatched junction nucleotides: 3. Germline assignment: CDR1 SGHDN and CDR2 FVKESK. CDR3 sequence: CASSQGGDRGGYTF. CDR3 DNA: TGTGCCAGCAGCCAAGGGGGGGACAGGGGTGGCTACACCTTC.

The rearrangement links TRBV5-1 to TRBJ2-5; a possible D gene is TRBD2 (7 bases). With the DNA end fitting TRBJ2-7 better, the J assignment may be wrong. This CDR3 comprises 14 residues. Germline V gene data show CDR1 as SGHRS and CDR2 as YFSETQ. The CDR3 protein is CASSLAAGAHEQYF. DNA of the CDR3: TGCGCCAGCAGCTTGGCTGCGGGGGCACACGAGCAGTACTTC.

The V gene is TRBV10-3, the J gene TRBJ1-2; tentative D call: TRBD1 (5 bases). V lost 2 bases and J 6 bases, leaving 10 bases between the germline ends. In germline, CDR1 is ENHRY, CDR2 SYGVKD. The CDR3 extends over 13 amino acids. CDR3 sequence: CAISERTGHGYTF. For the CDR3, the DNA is TGTGCCATCAGTGAGAGGACGGGACATGGCTACACCTTC.

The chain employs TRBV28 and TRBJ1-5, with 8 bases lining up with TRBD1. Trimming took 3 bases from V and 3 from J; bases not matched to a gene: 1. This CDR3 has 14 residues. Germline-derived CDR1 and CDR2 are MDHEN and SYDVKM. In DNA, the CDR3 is TGTGCCAGCAGTTTGACAGGGGTCAATCAGCCCCAGCATTTT. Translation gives CASSLTGVNQPQHF.

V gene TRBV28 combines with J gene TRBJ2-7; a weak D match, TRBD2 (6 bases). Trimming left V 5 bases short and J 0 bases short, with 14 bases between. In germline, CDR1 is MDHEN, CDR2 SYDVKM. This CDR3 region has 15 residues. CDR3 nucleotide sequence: TGTGCCAGCAGTACTGCCGGGACTTTCTCCTACGAGCAGTACTTC. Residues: CASSTAGTFSYEQYF. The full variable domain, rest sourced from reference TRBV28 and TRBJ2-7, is DVKVTQSSRYLVKRTGEKVFLECVQDMDHENMFWYRQDPGLGLRLIYFSYDVKMKEKGDIPEGYSVSREKKERFSLILESASTNQTSMYLCASSTAGTFSYEQYFGPGTRLTVT.

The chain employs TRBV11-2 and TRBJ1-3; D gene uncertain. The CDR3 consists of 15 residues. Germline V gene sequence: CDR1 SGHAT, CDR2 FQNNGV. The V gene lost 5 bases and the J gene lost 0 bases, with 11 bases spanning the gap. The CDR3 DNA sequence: TGTGCCAGCAGCCGCAGCGGCATCTCTGGAAACACCATATATTTT. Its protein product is CASSRSGISGNTIYF. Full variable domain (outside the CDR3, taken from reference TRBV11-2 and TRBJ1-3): EAGVAQSPRYKIIEKRQSVAFWCNPISGHATLYWYQQILGQGPKLLIQFQNNGVVDDSQLPKDRFSAERLKGVDSTLKIQPAKLEDSAVYLCASSRSGISGNTIYFGEGSWLTVV.

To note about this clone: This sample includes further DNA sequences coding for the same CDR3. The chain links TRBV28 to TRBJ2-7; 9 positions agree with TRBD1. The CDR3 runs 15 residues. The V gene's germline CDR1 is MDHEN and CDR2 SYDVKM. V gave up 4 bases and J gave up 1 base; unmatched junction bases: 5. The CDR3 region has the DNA TGTGCCAGCAGTTCGTCCGGGACAGGGTCCTACGAGCAGTACTTC. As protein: CASSSSGTGSYEQYF.

The CDR3, as DNA: TGTGCCAGCAGCGCCCGGCAGGGGTTAGCAGATACGCAGTATTTT. It codes for CASSARQGLADTQYF. The chain couples TRBV7-9 to TRBJ2-3; perhaps TRBD1 as D (6 bases). This CDR3 has 15 amino acids. V was shortened by 5 bases and J by 4 bases, with 16 bases between the two germline ends. Germline V gene data show CDR1 as SEHNR and CDR2 as FQNEAQ (reference sequence). Full variable domain (outside the CDR3, taken from reference TRBV7-9 and TRBJ2-3): DTGVSQNPRHKITKRGQNVTFRCDPISEHNRLYWYRQTLGQGPEFLTYFQNEAQLEKSRLLSDRFSAERPKGSFSTLEIQRTEQGDSAMYLCASSARQGLADTQYFGPGTRLTVL.

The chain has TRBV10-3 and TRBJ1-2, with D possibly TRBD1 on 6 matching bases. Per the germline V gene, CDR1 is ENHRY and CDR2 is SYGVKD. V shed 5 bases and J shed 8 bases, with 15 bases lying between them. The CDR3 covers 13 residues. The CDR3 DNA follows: TGTGCCATCAGTAGGGACCGAACAGGGGGCTACACCTTC. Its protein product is CAISRDRTGGYTF.

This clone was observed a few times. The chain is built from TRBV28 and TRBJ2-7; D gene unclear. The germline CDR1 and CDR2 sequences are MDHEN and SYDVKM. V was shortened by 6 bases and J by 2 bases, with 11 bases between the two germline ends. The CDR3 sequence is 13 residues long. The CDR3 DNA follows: TGTGCCAGCAGAGGAACGGAAACCTACGAGCAGTACTTC. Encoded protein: CASRGTETYEQYF.

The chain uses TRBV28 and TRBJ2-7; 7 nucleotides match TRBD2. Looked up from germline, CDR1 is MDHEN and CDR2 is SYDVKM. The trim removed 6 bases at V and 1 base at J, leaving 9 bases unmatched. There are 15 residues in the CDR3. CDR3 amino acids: CASSSPGRASYEQYF. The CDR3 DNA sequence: TGTGCCAGCAGCTCCCCGGGGAGGGCGTCCTACGAGCAGTACTTC.

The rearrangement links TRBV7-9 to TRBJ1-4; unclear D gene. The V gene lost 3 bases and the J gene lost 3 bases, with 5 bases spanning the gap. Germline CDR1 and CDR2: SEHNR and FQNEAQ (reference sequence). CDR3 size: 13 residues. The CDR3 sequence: CASSFYPNEKLFF. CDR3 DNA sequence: TGTGCCAGCAGCTTTTACCCTAATGAAAAACTGTTTTTT.